This passage covers 5 T cell receptor beta chains from one sample sequenced in a study of cytomegalovirus exposure and HLA in healthy donors. Method: immunoSEQ multiplex PCR; TCRdb's copy keeps in-frame clones and lacks some. The table has approximately 120,000 clones, around 95% seen once. The sequenced sample consisted of PBMCs. These receptors came from a man between 18 and 35 years old in good health and CMV-seronegative.

This chain joins TRBV7-9 and TRBJ2-1, with 9 bases matching TRBD1. After removal of 6 bases from V and 6 bases from J, the junction contained 9 bases not matched to a gene. The CDR3 contains 15 residues. Germline CDR1 reads SEHNR; CDR2 reads FQNEAQ (reference sequence). This CDR3 reads CASRPPGQGLNEQFF. The CDR3 nucleotides read TGTGCCAGCAGGCCACCGGGACAGGGTCTCAATGAGCAGTTCTTC.

J is TRBJ2-1 and V is TRBV2; TRBD2 matches at 7 bases. CDR3 length: 15 amino acids. The J segment lost 4 bases and the V segment lost 2 bases, leaving 5 bases of the junction unmatched. Germline loops: CDR1 SNHLY, CDR2 FYNNEI. This CDR3 reads CASSERLAAYNEQFF. For the CDR3, the DNA is TGTGCCAGCAGTGAACGTCTAGCGGCTTACAATGAGCAGTTCTTC.

The chain employs TRBV23-1 and TRBJ1-5; D may be TRBD1 (6 bases). TRBV23-1 is marked as an open reading frame, function uncertain. CDR3 length: 15 amino acids. V lost 6 bases to trimming and J lost 7 bases, with 19 bases between them. Here the CDR3 DNA reads TGCGCCAGCAGCCGGGGGGGGGCAACGCGGCAGCCCCAGCATTTT. Amino acid sequence: CASSRGGATRQPQHF.

The rearrangement uses TRBV5-1 and TRBJ2-7; tentatively, D is TRBD1 (5 bases). Germline assignment: CDR1 SGHRS and CDR2 YFSETQ. V lost 0 bases and J lost 4, with 20 bases in between. CDR3 size: 17 residues. In nucleotides, the CDR3 is TGCGCCAGCAGCTTGGCCCCGACAGCTCTACCCGAATACGAGCAGTACTTC. Translated, it gives CASSLAPTALPEYEQYF.

V gene TRBV27 combines with J gene TRBJ2-3, with 9 bases lining up with TRBD2. The CDR3 has 15 amino acids. The ends lost 3 bases at V and 3 bases at J; junction bases unmatched: 4. CDR1 and CDR2 from the germline V gene are MNHEY and SMNVEV (reference sequence). The CDR3 is CASSFSGRATDTQYF. DNA for the CDR3: TGTGCCAGCAGTTTTAGCGGGAGAGCGACAGATACGCAGTATTTT.